These 30 T cell receptor beta chains were sequenced from one sample in a study of shared clonotypes between healthy human individuals. Some clones are missing from TCRdb's copy, which holds only in-frame ones; the method was immunoSEQ multiplex PCR. This table has 2,100,000 or so clones, almost 96% appearing once. Sequenced sample: naive CD4+ T cells sorted from blood. Described subset: CD45RA+ positively selected. These receptors all stem from a man aged 18-30 years in good health.

The chain has TRBV9 and TRBJ1-1; D is undetermined. The CDR3 totals 17 residues. Trimming removed 1 base at V and 1 base at J, with 17 bases between. CDR1 and CDR2 from the germline V gene are SGDLS and YYNGEE. The CDR3 loop is CASSVSLGLGRNTEAFF. CDR3 in DNA: TGTGCCAGCAGCGTATCCCTCGGGTTGGGCAGGAACACTGAAGCTTTCTTT.

The genes are TRBV7-2 and TRBJ1-1; 8 bases are shared with TRBD1. The CDR3 has 13 amino acids. V was pared by 0 bases and J by 7 bases, with 1 base of the junction left unmatched. In germline, CDR1 is SGHTA, CDR2 FQGNSA. The CDR3: CASSLAGTGEAFF. CDR3 bases: TGTGCCAGCAGCTTAGCGGGGACAGGTGAAGCTTTCTTT.

The V and J genes are TRBV19 and TRBJ1-6, with 8 bases that match TRBD1. CDR3 length: 17 residues. CDR1 and CDR2 (germline): LNHDA, SQIVND (reference sequence). V lost 7 bases and J lost 7; bases outside the gene matches: 15. The CDR3 sequence is CASTAGGVSPENSPLHF. CDR3 in DNA: TGTGCCAGTACCGCAGGGGGCGTCAGCCCAGAAAATTCACCCCTCCACTTT.

CDR3 DNA: TGTGCCAGCAGCTTAATCGGGGATCAGCCCCAGCATTTT. The encoded protein is CASSLIGDQPQHF. The V call is TRBV7-8, the J call TRBJ1-5; unclear D gene. Germline values: CDR1 SGHVS, CDR2 FQNEAQ. Trimming took 2 bases from V and 5 from J, leaving 7 bases between them. The CDR3 contains 13 residues.

This chain links TRBV11-3 with TRBJ2-5; 8 bases are a match to TRBD2. The CDR3 runs to 14 residues. Trimming removed 0 bases from V and 4 bases from J; junction bases left unmatched: 1. Germline V gene lookup returns CDR1 SGHNT and CDR2 YENEEA. Written as DNA, the CDR3 is TGTGCCAGCAGCTTAGAAGCGGGAGTAGAGACCCAGTACTTC. Amino acid sequence: CASSLEAGVETQYF.

Remarks on this clone: This sample also contains other DNA sequences that code for the same CDR3. V and J are TRBV5-6 and TRBJ1-5; D is ambiguous. Trimming cost V 1 base and J 1 base, with 6 bases left between them. The CDR3 runs 14 residues. Germline-derived CDR1 and CDR2 are SGHDT and YYEEEE. The CDR3 protein is CASSLSLSNQPQHF. CDR3 nucleotides: TGTGCCAGCAGCTTGAGTTTAAGCAATCAGCCCCAGCATTTT.

This clone has just one count. This chain joins TRBV5-1 and TRBJ2-2; D might be TRBD2 (5 bases). Trimming took 0 bases from V and 5 from J, leaving 11 bases between them. Germline values: CDR1 SGHRS, CDR2 YFSETQ. This CDR3 region has 15 residues. The CDR3 is CASSLAPRGTGELFF. The DNA for the CDR3 is TGCGCCAGCAGCTTGGCCCCCCGGGGTACCGGGGAGCTGTTTTTT. The complete variable domain, with remaining parts taken from reference TRBV5-1 and TRBJ2-2, reads KAGVTQTPRYLIKTRGQQVTLSCSPISGHRSVSWYQQTPGQGLQFLFEYFSETQRNKGNFPGRFSGRQFSNSRSEMNVSTLELGDSALYLCASSLAPRGTGELFFGEGSRLTVL.

This sequence joins TRBV2 and TRBJ2-7; D may be TRBD2 (5 bases). There are 14 residues in the CDR3. V shed 0 bases and J shed 4 bases, with 10 bases lying between them. Germline V gene lookup returns CDR1 SNHLY and CDR2 FYNNEI. CDR3 nucleotides: TGTGCCAGCAGTGAAGCAGCGGCGGTTTACGAGCAGTACTTC. It yields the protein CASSEAAAVYEQYF.

The chain recombines TRBV29-1 with TRBJ2-3; 8 bases are shared with TRBD2. This CDR3 region has 15 residues. The germline gives CDR1 SQVTM, CDR2 ANQGSEA. Losses at the gene ends were 3 bases for V and 4 bases for J; bases not matched to a gene: 9. CDR3 region: CSVDELAEGADTQYF. The CDR3 region has the DNA TGCAGCGTTGATGAACTAGCGGAGGGGGCAGATACGCAGTATTTT.

The chain is built from TRBV5-4 and TRBJ2-3; D uncertain. V was cut by 10 bases and J by 7 bases, with 16 bases left in between. The CDR3 consists of 12 residues. Germline loops: CDR1 SGHNT, CDR2 YYREEE (reference sequence). The CDR3 region is CAVTLSVNTQYF. CDR3 coding DNA: TGTGCCGTCACCCTATCCGTGAATACGCAGTATTTT.

The chain employs TRBV11-2 and TRBJ2-5; the D gene could be TRBD1 or TRBD2 (5 bases each). Trimming stripped 6 bases from V and 2 bases from J, with 19 bases between. The CDR3 consists of 16 residues. CDR1 SGHAT and CDR2 FQNNGV come from the germline V gene. The CDR3 DNA reads TGTGCCAGCAGTAAGGGACGTCCCCGTCTTCAAGAGACCCAGTACTTC. This encodes CASSKGRPRLQETQYF. Complete variable domain (other parts from reference TRBV11-2 and TRBJ2-5): EAGVAQSPRYKIIEKRQSVAFWCNPISGHATLYWYQQILGQGPKLLIQFQNNGVVDDSQLPKDRFSAERLKGVDSTLKIQPAKLEDSAVYLCASSKGRPRLQETQYFGPGTRLLVL.

The chain has TRBV7-3 and TRBJ1-1, with no clear D. Germline V gene data show CDR1 as SGHTA and CDR2 as FQGTGA. The CDR3 covers 13 residues. The V and J ends lost 3 bases and 1 base respectively, with 6 bases between them. CDR3: CASSLGKNTEAFF. DNA of the CDR3: TGTGCCAGCAGCTTGGGTAAGAACACTGAAGCTTTCTTT.

This chain uses TRBV19 with TRBJ1-2; no firm D call. This CDR3 has 13 residues. Germline V CDR1 and CDR2: LNHDA, SQIVND (reference sequence). The germline V and J ends were trimmed by 5 bases and 6 bases, with 13 bases remaining between them. CDR3 sequence (DNA): TGTGCCAGTAGTCGGGCCGAGGAGCATGGCTACACCTTC. Protein sequence: CASSRAEEHGYTF.

The J gene is TRBJ1-6, the V gene TRBV5-1; weak D call: TRBD1 (6 bases). Germline CDR1 is SGHRS and CDR2 is YFSETQ. Trimming left V 1 base short and J 7 bases short, with 15 bases between. This CDR3 has 16 amino acids. This CDR3 reads CASSLRRGITNSPLHF. The CDR3 DNA sequence: TGCGCCAGCAGCTTGAGGAGGGGGATCACGAATTCACCCCTCCACTTT.

The genes are TRBV5-6 and TRBJ1-2; D is uncertain. The CDR3 runs 13 residues. The germline gives CDR1 SGHDT, CDR2 YYEEEE. The V end lost 4 bases, the J end lost 4 bases, and 11 bases lay between the germline ends. The CDR3 DNA follows: TGTGCCAGCAGCCAAACAGTCTTCTATGGCTACACCTTC. This codes for CASSQTVFYGYTF. Using reference TRBV5-6 and TRBJ1-2 for the parts outside the CDR3, the full variable domain is DAGVTQSPTHLIKTRGQQVTLRCSPKSGHDTVSWYQQALGQGPQFIFQYYEEEERQRGNFPDRFSGHQFPNYSSELNVNALLLGDSALYLCASSQTVFYGYTFGSGTRLTVV.

This chain connects TRBV18 to TRBJ1-4; 7 bases agree with TRBD1. Per germline, CDR1 KGHSH and CDR2 LQKENI. The CDR3 totals 21 residues. J was trimmed by 1 base and V by 2 bases; bases with no gene match: 19. The CDR3 region has the DNA TGTGCCAGCTCACCAATACCCGGGGAGACAGGGATGTCGATAACTAATGAAAAACTGTTTTTT. It translates to CASSPIPGETGMSITNEKLFF.

Only a few counts were recorded for this clone. The chain carries TRBV30 and TRBJ1-5, with TRBD1 identical over 10 bases. CDR1 GTSNPN and CDR2 SVGIG come from the germline V gene (reference sequence). After removal of 8 bases from V and 6 bases from J, the junction contained 7 bases not matched to a gene. CDR3 length: 13 amino acids. Here the CDR3 reads CAGGDRGVQPQHF. CDR3 sequence (DNA): TGTGCCGGTGGGGACAGGGGAGTTCAGCCCCAGCATTTT.

This rearrangement joins TRBV15 to TRBJ2-5; D call uncertain. The CDR3 sequence is 15 residues long. Germline V lookup: CDR1 LNHNV, CDR2 YYDKDF (reference sequence). Deletions cut 4 bases from V and 5 bases from J, with 17 bases between. The CDR3 bases are TGTGCCACCAGCATAGGTCGAGGCAGCCCTGAGACCCAGTACTTC. This codes for CATSIGRGSPETQYF.

The rearrangement uses TRBV6-5 and TRBJ2-7, with 10 bases aligning to TRBD1. V was clipped by 0 bases and J by 6 bases; unmatched bases: 2. The CDR3 loop spans 14 amino acids. Germline-derived CDR1 and CDR2 are MNHEY and SVGAGI. In DNA form, the CDR3 reads TGTGCCAGCAGTTACTCTGGACAGGGGGGCGAGCAGTACTTC. Protein: CASSYSGQGGEQYF.

The rearrangement links TRBV7-9 to TRBJ1-2; 9 bases are shared with TRBD1. This CDR3 comprises 15 residues. The ends lost 5 bases at V and 4 bases at J; junction bases unmatched: 8. Per germline, CDR1 SEHNR and CDR2 FQNEAQ (reference sequence). This chain's CDR3 is CASSQQGAPAYGYTF. The CDR3 nucleotides read TGTGCCAGCAGCCAACAGGGGGCGCCGGCCTATGGCTACACCTTC.

A single count supports this clone. The CDR3 spells CASSFTGPTDTQYF. The CDR3 DNA is TGTGCCAGCAGTTTTACGGGGCCCACAGATACGCAGTATTTT. The V call is TRBV27, the J call TRBJ2-3; D possibly matches TRBD1 or TRBD2 (5 bases each). Germline V lookup: CDR1 MNHEY, CDR2 SMNVEV (reference sequence). Trimming removed 3 bases from V and 2 bases from J, with 9 bases in between. The length of the CDR3 is 14 residues.

Only one count was recorded for this clone. The sample carries other DNA sequences with the same CDR3. The chain uses TRBV5-1 and TRBJ2-7, with a tentative D call TRBD1 (6 bases). Trimming removed 1 base from V and 3 bases from J, with 11 bases in between. This CDR3 region has 14 residues. Germline loops: CDR1 SGHRS, CDR2 YFSETQ. CDR3 in amino acids: CASSLLQGSYEQYF. As DNA, the CDR3 is TGCGCCAGCAGCTTGCTCCAGGGGAGCTACGAGCAGTACTTC. The complete variable domain, with remaining parts taken from reference TRBV5-1 and TRBJ2-7, reads KAGVTQTPRYLIKTRGQQVTLSCSPISGHRSVSWYQQTPGQGLQFLFEYFSETQRNKGNFPGRFSGRQFSNSRSEMNVSTLELGDSALYLCASSLLQGSYEQYFGPGTRLTVT.

As for this clone: Other DNA sequences in this sample translate to the same CDR3. The V call is TRBV18, the J call TRBJ2-7; D ambiguous. CDR1 and CDR2 from the germline V gene are KGHSH and LQKENI. The CDR3 sequence is 13 residues long. The V gene lost 4 bases and the J gene lost 0 bases, with 7 bases spanning the gap. Here the CDR3 DNA reads TGTGCCAGCTCACTGGGAAACTCCTACGAGCAGTACTTC. It specifies CASSLGNSYEQYF.

The chain carries TRBV29-1 and TRBJ2-7; the D gene is possibly TRBD1 (8 bases). The germline V gene encodes CDR1 SQVTM and CDR2 ANQGSEA. This CDR3 has 14 amino acids. V lost 4 bases, J lost 2 bases, and 15 bases lay in between. The CDR3 spells CSVVRQGRAYEQYF. As DNA, the CDR3 is TGCAGCGTTGTACGACAGGGGAGGGCCTACGAGCAGTACTTC.

The genes are TRBV6-1 and TRBJ1-5, with 7 bases that match TRBD1. Germline lookup yields CDR1 MNHNS and CDR2 SASEGT. Unmatched junction bases numbered 5, after V lost 2 bases and J lost 1 base. This CDR3 has 16 residues. CDR3 sequence reads: CASSEWETGSNQPQHF. The CDR3 DNA follows: TGTGCCAGCAGTGAATGGGAGACAGGGAGCAATCAGCCCCAGCATTTT.

V usage is TRBV5-1 and J usage is TRBJ1-6, with 7 bases that match TRBD1. The CDR3 is 18 residues long. The trim removed 0 bases at V and 7 bases at J, leaving 13 bases unmatched. From germline, CDR1 is SGHRS and CDR2 YFSETQ. The CDR3 reads CASSLGVRRDRLNSPLHF. In nucleotides, the CDR3 is TGCGCCAGCAGCTTGGGGGTGAGGCGGGACAGACTAAATTCACCCCTCCACTTT.

The chain couples TRBV11-2 to TRBJ2-7; D possibly matches TRBD1 or TRBD2 (5 bases each). V was shortened by 0 bases and J by 3 bases, with 18 bases between the two germline ends. Germline V gene data show CDR1 as SGHAT and CDR2 as FQNNGV. The CDR3 length is 17 residues. The CDR3 loop is CASSLEWPGRMIYEQYF. CDR3 sequence (DNA): TGTGCCAGCAGCTTAGAGTGGCCAGGGAGAATGATCTACGAGCAGTACTTC. Using reference TRBV11-2 and TRBJ2-7 for the parts outside the CDR3, the full variable domain is EAGVAQSPRYKIIEKRQSVAFWCNPISGHATLYWYQQILGQGPKLLIQFQNNGVVDDSQLPKDRFSAERLKGVDSTLKIQPAKLEDSAVYLCASSLEWPGRMIYEQYFGPGTRLTVT.

The chain combines TRBV5-1 with TRBJ1-1; 8 nucleotides line up with TRBD1. Germline trimming cut 5 bases from V and 3 bases from J; bases unmatched to any gene: 9. Germline values: CDR1 SGHRS, CDR2 YFSETQ. The CDR3 has 15 residues. CDR3 region: CASSRDGQGYTEAFF. In DNA form, the CDR3 reads TGCGCCAGCAGTCGGGACGGACAGGGCTACACTGAAGCTTTCTTT.

The V and J genes are TRBV4-1 and TRBJ1-3, with D maybe TRBD1 (5 bases). The CDR3 runs 22 residues. Trimming pared 2 bases from V and 0 bases from J, leaving 29 bases between. Germline CDR1 is MGHRA and CDR2 is YSYEKL. The CDR3 region is CASSQHPPQGGLKADSGNTIYF. DNA of the CDR3: TGCGCCAGCAGCCAACATCCGCCCCAGGGCGGCTTGAAAGCAGACTCTGGAAACACCATATATTTT.

This rearrangement joins TRBV14 to TRBJ2-2; D is undetermined. The CDR3 consists of 12 residues. Deletions cut 4 bases from V and 6 bases from J, with 6 bases between. CDR1 is SGHDN, CDR2 FVKESK, per germline. Here the CDR3 DNA reads TGTGCCAGCAGCCCCAGGTCCGGGGAGCTGTTTTTT. This gives the protein CASSPRSGELFF.